This note documents a single TCR beta chain sequence. These data come from a study of cytomegalovirus exposure and HLA in healthy donors. Per germline, CDR1 MRHNA and CDR2 SNTAGT. The junction had 1 base not matched to a gene; V was cut back by 5 bases and J by 6 bases. This CDR3 has 14 amino acids. The PCR was carried out with 60 Vbeta primers and 13 Jbeta primers. Sequenced by immunoSEQ multiplex PCR; TCRdb stores in-frame clones only, minus some. The table lists 210,000 or so clones, around four fifths of them singletons, with 0.47% in the top ten. Sequencing input: PBMCs. The receptor comes from a boy younger than 18 in good health and CMV-seronegative. The chain is built from TRBV6-4 and TRBJ2-1; 13 positions match TRBD2. For the CDR3, the DNA is TGTGCCAGCAGTAGACTAGCGGGGGGCAATGAGCAGTTCTTC. Encoded protein: CASSRLAGGNEQFF.